This TCR beta chain was captured in a study of blood T cell repertoires in COVID-19. The wider study: Acute and convalescent COVID-19 samples came from the United States, Italy and Spain. T cells, B-cell-depleted T cells, or PBMCs supplied cDNA or gDNA.

Per the study methods: Using reference gene primer amplification, nucleated cell counts were estimated. Method: immunoSEQ multiplex PCR; TCRdb's copy keeps in-frame clones and lacks some. V and J calls and clone size are those listed in that table; D and trimming were worked out from the DNA. The profile covers 150,000 to 200,000 clones, with roughly three quarters appearing a single time and 15% to 20% taken by the ten largest. Trimming took off 5 bases at V and 5 bases at J, with 6 bases between the two ends. CDR1 is MNHEY, CDR2 SVGAGI, per germline. This CDR3 has 11 amino acids. The sample was peripheral blood. This chain connects TRBV6-5 to TRBJ2-5; D gene ambiguous. This receptor was identified in a man aged 55 to 70 with active or convalescent COVID-19. This CDR3 is CASSNTETQYF. CDR3 DNA sequence: TGTGCCAGCAGTAACACCGAGACCCAGTACTTC.